A selection of T cell receptor beta chains follows, all from one sample in a study of identical twins. TCRdb reanalysed the 5' RACE reads using MiXCR and keeps one entry per CDR3 protein. The sample includes about 220,000 distinct CDR3 sequences, approximately 5.9% of them seen just once. This same sample was also part of a study on T cells expressing NK-cell markers.

The sequenced sample consisted of CD8+ T cells sorted from blood. The source of these receptors is a woman aged 18-35 years in good health. Both conserved end residues are part of each CDR3.

V gene: TRBV29-1; J gene: TRBJ2-1; CDR3 protein: CSVEAGAAEQFF
V gene: TRBV12-3/TRBV12-4; J gene: TRBJ2-7; CDR3 protein: CASTSGQYEQYF
V gene: TRBV12-3/TRBV12-4; J gene: TRBJ1-1; CDR3 protein: CASSLGAQGRIEAFF
V gene: TRBV29-1; J gene: TRBJ2-5; CDR3 protein: CSVEGRGQGETQYF
V gene: TRBV3-1; J gene: TRBJ2-1; CDR3 protein: CASSPQGAGDNEQFF
V gene: TRBV11-2; J gene: TRBJ1-1; CDR3 protein: CASSLVTPMNTEAFF
V gene: TRBV5-1; J gene: TRBJ1-2; CDR3 protein: CASSPGEGSRIYGYTF
V gene: TRBV27; J gene: TRBJ1-2; CDR3 protein: CASSLSGQSYGYTF
V gene: TRBV5-8; J gene: TRBJ2-3; CDR3 protein: CASTIDPLPYTQYF
V gene: TRBV10-3; J gene: TRBJ2-1; CDR3 protein: CAISEPYTTSGRGNEQFF
V gene: TRBV6-4; J gene: TRBJ2-3; CDR3 protein: CASSERGEGTDTQYF
V gene: TRBV12-3/TRBV12-4; J gene: TRBJ2-5; CDR3 protein: CASSLNREETQYF
V gene: TRBV11-2; J gene: TRBJ2-3; CDR3 protein: CASSSTPGTDTQYF
V gene: TRBV4-3; J gene: TRBJ2-7; CDR3 protein: CASSHLGTSGSYEQYF
V gene: TRBV6-2/TRBV6-3; J gene: TRBJ2-3; CDR3 protein: CVRPAPRGERTDTQYF
V gene: TRBV18; J gene: TRBJ2-7; CDR3 protein: CASSPRSGYEQYF
V gene: TRBV12-3/TRBV12-4; J gene: TRBJ2-3; CDR3 protein: CASSFLSTGGTDTQYF
V gene: TRBV4-1; J gene: TRBJ2-5; CDR3 protein: CASSYRTGSQETQYF
V gene: TRBV12-3/TRBV12-4; J gene: TRBJ1-2; CDR3 protein: CASSLSQTSTTF
V gene: TRBV3-1; J gene: TRBJ1-1; CDR3 protein: CASSQKSANTEAFF
V gene: TRBV2; J gene: TRBJ2-5; CDR3 protein: CASSAPGLAGGTQYF
V gene: TRBV9; J gene: TRBJ2-7; CDR3 protein: CASSAGGSGGAYEQYF
V gene: TRBV9; J gene: TRBJ2-3; CDR3 protein: CASSEGLLLTDTQYF
V gene: TRBV4-3; J gene: TRBJ2-3; CDR3 protein: CASSSSGLAATDTQYF
V gene: TRBV7-9; J gene: TRBJ2-2; CDR3 protein: CASSLTSGVNTGELFF
V gene: TRBV30; J gene: TRBJ2-1; CDR3 protein: CAWSAGNEQFF
V gene: TRBV7-9; J gene: TRBJ1-2; CDR3 protein: CASSPEGTNYGYTF
V gene: TRBV12-3/TRBV12-4; J gene: TRBJ2-2; CDR3 protein: CASSREGRTGELFF
V gene: TRBV9; J gene: TRBJ2-7; CDR3 protein: CASSTDLSSYEQYF
V gene: TRBV7-9; J gene: TRBJ1-5; CDR3 protein: CASSLPPDGSNQPQHF
V gene: TRBV12-3/TRBV12-4; J gene: TRBJ1-3; CDR3 protein: CASSLSGWDSGNTIYF
V gene: TRBV15; J gene: TRBJ1-2; CDR3 protein: CATSRGNTGVVSGYTF
V gene: TRBV9; J gene: TRBJ2-7; CDR3 protein: CASSPSVGAKTEQYF
V gene: TRBV27; J gene: TRBJ2-1; CDR3 protein: CASSLGGHNEQFF
V gene: TRBV12-3/TRBV12-4; J gene: TRBJ1-5; CDR3 protein: CASSLGRDRDPNQPQHF
V gene: TRBV20-1; J gene: TRBJ2-7; CDR3 protein: CSARLAEYEQYF
V gene: TRBV6-2/TRBV6-3; J gene: TRBJ2-4; CDR3 protein: CASRGSQLAKNIQYF
V gene: TRBV7-9; J gene: TRBJ2-2; CDR3 protein: CASSPPRSGGELFF
V gene: TRBV7-6; J gene: TRBJ1-4; CDR3 protein: CASSQQGIDEKLFF
V gene: TRBV19; J gene: TRBJ2-2; CDR3 protein: CASRDWDTGELFF
V gene: TRBV9; J gene: TRBJ2-3; CDR3 protein: CASSGGGFDGNTQYF
V gene: TRBV3-1; J gene: TRBJ2-1; CDR3 protein: CASSQAGTNVYNEQFF
V gene: TRBV18; J gene: TRBJ2-2; CDR3 protein: CASSPIQRGPTGELFF
V gene: TRBV27; J gene: TRBJ2-1; CDR3 protein: CASSPGTKATNEQFF
V gene: TRBV20-1; J gene: TRBJ2-7; CDR3 protein: CSARDWTGSPYEQYF
V gene: TRBV27; J gene: TRBJ2-2; CDR3 protein: CASSFETARTGELFF
V gene: TRBV3-1; J gene: TRBJ1-2; CDR3 protein: CASSPEQGFAYTF
V gene: TRBV6-1; J gene: TRBJ1-5; CDR3 protein: CASSHRASNQPQHF
V gene: TRBV3-1; J gene: TRBJ2-3; CDR3 protein: CASSQEKAVGFRDTQYF
V gene: TRBV29-1; J gene: TRBJ2-7; CDR3 protein: CSAIGDYEQYF
V gene: TRBV1; J gene: TRBJ2-5; CDR3 protein: CTSSRPNAGPPTRETQYF
V gene: TRBV11-2; J gene: TRBJ2-3; CDR3 protein: CASSSGTSGGAGLDTQYF
V gene: TRBV5-1; J gene: TRBJ2-7; CDR3 protein: CASSLYAPRGMIYEQYF
V gene: TRBV13; J gene: TRBJ1-5; CDR3 protein: CASSLGIGVQPQHF
V gene: TRBV9; J gene: TRBJ2-7; CDR3 protein: CASSVQGGEQYF
V gene: TRBV20-1; J gene: TRBJ2-1; CDR3 protein: CSARDVLAGNDEQFF
V gene: TRBV29-1; J gene: TRBJ2-1; CDR3 protein: CSVERGEGSYNEQFF